These 17 T cell receptor beta chains were all obtained from the same sample, sequenced in a study of OX40 agonist ivuxolimab in advanced cancers. Assay: immunoSEQ multiplex PCR; the TCRdb copy retains only in-frame clones and omits some. This sample carries around 66,000 clones, 82% of them seen once, and the ten largest clones take 5.5% to 8.5%. This specimen was CD4+ or CD8+ T cells sorted from blood, taken in a trial of the OX40 agonist ivuxolimab. Source of these receptors: an adult with an advanced solid tumor such as melanoma, head and neck, liver or kidney cancer.

With regard to this clone: Other DNA sequences within the sample encode an identical CDR3. V usage is TRBV2 and J usage is TRBJ2-1, with 12 nucleotides matching TRBD2. The CDR3 loop spans 13 amino acids. With 4 bases clipped from V and 10 bases from J, the junction kept 2 bases outside the gene matches. Germline lookup yields CDR1 SNHLY and CDR2 FYNNEI. CDR3 nucleotide sequence: TGTGCCAGCAGTGGGCTAGCGGGGGGGGAGCAGTTCTTC. Translation: CASSGLAGGEQFF.

V gene TRBV4-2 combines with J gene TRBJ2-1; 9 bases line up with TRBD2. The CDR3 sequence is 16 residues long. Germline CDR1 LGHNA, CDR2 YNFKEQ. V shed 0 bases, J shed 5 bases, and the junction held 5 bases outside the gene matches. The CDR3, as DNA: TGTGCCAGCAGCCAAGAGCGGACTAGCGTAAACAATGAGCAGTTCTTC. This gives the protein CASSQERTSVNNEQFF.

V is TRBV28 and J is TRBJ2-7; D is ambiguous. Germline values: CDR1 MDHEN, CDR2 SYDVKM. The V and J ends lost 5 bases and 13 bases respectively, with 9 bases between them. The CDR3 covers 9 residues. The CDR3 nucleotides are TGTGCCAGCAGTCTAAGGGCCTACTTC. Translation: CASSLRAYF.

The J gene is TRBJ2-4, the V gene TRBV30, with D maybe TRBD2 (5 bases). The CDR3 spans 11 residues. V was shortened by 1 base and J by 8 bases, with 6 bases between the two germline ends. The germline CDR1 and CDR2 sequences are GTSNPN and SVGIG (reference sequence). CDR3 residues: CAWSEGDIQYF. CDR3 bases: TGTGCCTGGAGTGAGGGAGACATTCAGTACTTC.

V and J are TRBV6-5 and TRBJ2-6, with D perhaps TRBD2 (6 bases). Germline CDR1 and CDR2: MNHEY and SVGAGI. V shed 2 bases and J shed 1 base, with 6 bases lying between them. CDR3 length: 15 amino acids. This CDR3 reads CASSYGGSGANVLTF. CDR3 nucleotide sequence: TGTGCCAGCAGTTACGGAGGGTCTGGGGCCAACGTCCTGACTTTC.

V usage is TRBV10-3 and J usage is TRBJ2-2, with a weak D call TRBD2 (6 bases). The CDR3 spans 16 residues. Germline lookup yields CDR1 ENHRY and CDR2 SYGVKD. V was pared by 0 bases and J by 3 bases, with 11 bases between. CDR3 region: CAISESAGIDTGELFF. CDR3 sequence (DNA): TGTGCCATCAGTGAGTCGGCGGGGATAGACACCGGGGAGCTGTTTTTT.

The chain employs TRBV2 and TRBJ1-2; D is unclear. CDR1 is SNHLY, CDR2 FYNNEI, per germline. Trimming cost V 6 bases and J 5 bases, with 13 bases left between them. The length of the CDR3 is 13 residues. CDR3 nucleotide sequence: TGTGCCAGCAGGCCCAGTGCGGTATATGGCTACACCTTC. The encoded protein is CASRPSAVYGYTF.

V gene TRBV5-4 combines with J gene TRBJ1-4; the D is unclear. The V and J ends lost 4 bases and 0 bases respectively, with 10 bases between them. Germline V lookup: CDR1 SGHNT, CDR2 YYREEE (reference sequence). This CDR3 has 15 residues. The CDR3 is CASSGPETTNEKLFF. The CDR3 DNA reads TGTGCCAGCAGCGGGCCAGAGACAACTAATGAAAAACTGTTTTTT. Full variable domain (remainder filled in from reference TRBV5-4 and TRBJ1-4): ETGVTQSPTHLIKTRGQQVTLRCSSQSGHNTVSWYQQALGQGPQFIFQYYREEENGRGNFPPRFSGLQFPNYSSELNVNALELDDSALYLCASSGPETTNEKLFFGSGTQLSVL.

The rearrangement links TRBV4-3 to TRBJ2-2, with unresolved D. CDR3 length: 14 amino acids. V was cut by 0 bases and J by 10 bases, with 12 bases left in between. Germline V gene sequence: CDR1 LGHNA, CDR2 YSLEER. CDR3 in amino acids: CASSQEVVSQELFF. CDR3 nucleotides: TGCGCCAGCAGCCAAGAGGTCGTTAGCCAGGAGCTGTTTTTT.

The V gene is TRBV5-1, the J gene TRBJ1-2; D not certain. Trimming pared 0 bases from V and 0 bases from J, leaving 6 bases between. This CDR3 is 14 amino acids long. CDR1 is SGHRS, CDR2 YFSETQ, per germline. In DNA form, the CDR3 reads TGCGCCAGCAGCTTGGTTTCTGCTAACTATGGCTACACCTTC. This sequence encodes CASSLVSANYGYTF.

This rearrangement joins TRBV2 to TRBJ1-4; TRBD1 matches 9 bases. This CDR3 spans 15 amino acids. Looked up from germline, CDR1 is SNHLY and CDR2 is FYNNEI. V shed 5 bases, J shed 7 bases, and the junction held 8 bases outside the gene matches. The CDR3 loop is CASSHPGQGGEKLFF. The CDR3 DNA is TGTGCCAGCAGTCATCCGGGACAGGGTGGTGAAAAACTGTTTTTT.

The rearrangement joins TRBV10-3 to TRBJ1-1; no clear D gene. CDR1 and CDR2 from the germline V gene are ENHRY and SYGVKD. Trimming took 2 bases from V and 3 from J, leaving 10 bases between them. The CDR3 loop spans 14 amino acids. CDR3 bases: TGTGCCATCAGTGAGGTGATTTCGGACACTGAAGCTTTCTTT. This codes for CAISEVISDTEAFF.

This chain connects TRBV6-5 to TRBJ1-2; tentatively, D is TRBD1 (6 bases). Germline V gives CDR1 MNHEY, CDR2 SVGAGI. The CDR3 runs 14 residues. The ends were cut back, 6 bases at V and 4 bases at J, with 15 bases in the middle. As DNA, the CDR3 is TGTGCCAGCAGAAAGGCAGGGGTTGGCTATGGCTACACCTTC. This translates into CASRKAGVGYGYTF.

The chain carries TRBV30 and TRBJ2-3; 14 nucleotides align to TRBD2. CDR1 and CDR2 from the germline V gene are GTSNPN and SVGIG (reference sequence). V shed 3 bases and J 7 bases; nucleotides not matched to a gene: 12. The CDR3 runs 17 residues. As DNA, the CDR3 is TGTGCCTGGAGCGAAACCGGGACTAGCGGGAGAGGGAATACGCAGTATTTT. Its translation: CAWSETGTSGRGNTQYF.

J is TRBJ2-4 and V is TRBV19; 7 nucleotides match TRBD2. The V segment lost 3 bases and the J segment 9 bases; nucleotides outside the gene matches: 8. The germline V gene encodes CDR1 LNHDA and CDR2 SQIVND (reference sequence). This CDR3 is built from 14 residues. This CDR3 is CASSMGGLAGIQYF. The CDR3 region has the DNA TGTGCCAGTAGTATGGGAGGGCTAGCTGGCATTCAGTACTTC.

The genes are TRBV10-1 and TRBJ2-2; the match to TRBD2 covers 12 bases. From germline, CDR1 is WNHNN and CDR2 SYGVQD (reference sequence). CDR3 size: 17 residues. J was trimmed by 3 bases and V by 9 bases; bases with no gene match: 11. The DNA for the CDR3 is TGCGCCAGGATATCTAGCGGGAGGGGGGAATACACCGGGGAGCTGTTTTTT. As protein: CARISSGRGEYTGELFF.

The rearrangement joins TRBV7-9 to TRBJ2-7, with D possibly matching TRBD2 (6 bases). The CDR3 runs to 13 residues. Trimming shortened V by 0 bases and J by 6 bases, and 9 bases separated the two germline ends. CDR1 and CDR2 from the germline V gene are SEHNR and FQNEAQ (reference sequence). This CDR3 reads CASSLAAGTEQYV. The CDR3 DNA follows: TGTGCCAGCAGCTTAGCGGCGGGGACCGAGCAGTACGTC.